This TCR beta chain was sequenced during a study of glioma-infiltrating T cells. Trimming took off 1 base at V and 2 bases at J, with 11 bases between the two ends. This CDR3 is 15 amino acids long. Germline loops: CDR1 MNHNY, CDR2 SVGAGI (reference sequence). This clonotype showed up many times. TCR alpha and beta CDR3 regions were amplified from RNA using iRepertoire nested multiplex PCR. TCRdb re-analysed the multiplex PCR reads in MiXCR, keeping a single row per CDR3 protein. This sample has 95,000 to 150,000 distinct CDR3 sequences, with roughly 25% found just once. Sequences were obtained from glioma tissue, nonneoplastic brain tissue, or PBMCs (not recorded which). This TCR derives from a human donor with low-grade glioma or glioblastoma, undergoing nonglioma brain surgery, or in good health (not recorded which). The chain recombines TRBV6-6 with TRBJ2-5; no definite D call. The DNA for the CDR3 is TGTGCCAGCAGTTACTTATTGGACGGACAAGAGACCCAGTACTTC. Amino acids: CASSYLLDGQETQYF.